One sample yielded the 15 T cell receptor beta chains listed below, sequenced in a study of human T cells and chemical hapten exposure. TCRdb redid the calling of the RACE reads with MiXCR, one entry per CDR3 protein. This sample carries fewer than 95,000 distinct CDR3 sequences, 9.5% to 12% of them seen once, and the ten largest clones take 2.2%. Time point reported: patch test 2, 6 weeks after DPC sensitization. The treatment is: therapeutic diphenylcyclopropenone sensitization with weekly scalp DPC. The source was whole blood, collected in connection with sensitization to the hapten diphenylcyclopropenone (DPC). The origin of the receptors is a man aged 40-49 years with alopecia areata. Some clones in this sample may be carry-over from other donors' samples.

This rearrangement joins TRBV29-1 to TRBJ2-6; possible D gene TRBD2, 5 bases. V was clipped by 7 bases and J by 2 bases, with 9 bases between them. CDR3 length: 13 residues. Germline V lookup: CDR1 SQVTM, CDR2 ANQGSEA. The chain's CDR3 is CSASGTGANVLTF. The DNA for the CDR3 is TGCAGCGCCTCGGGAACTGGGGCCAACGTCCTGACTTTC.

This clonotype was counted only a few times. CDR3 sequence reads: CASSAGTAIQETQYF. The CDR3 DNA follows: TGTGCCAGCAGCGCCGGGACAGCGATACAAGAGACCCAGTACTTC. The chain employs TRBV7-2 and TRBJ2-5, with 7 bases that match TRBD1. The CDR3 runs 15 residues. Germline CDR1 and CDR2: SGHTA and FQGNSA. The ends lost 5 bases at V and 2 bases at J; junction bases unmatched: 8.

The rearrangement uses TRBV7-8 and TRBJ2-1, with TRBD2 matching over 13 bases. The ends lost 1 base at V and 0 bases at J; junction bases unmatched: 6. Germline assignment: CDR1 SGHVS and CDR2 FQNEAQ. The CDR3 is 19 amino acids. The CDR3 region is CASSLGRRLAGGSYNEQFF. CDR3 DNA sequence: TGTGCCAGCAGCTTAGGCCGCAGACTAGCGGGAGGCTCCTACAATGAGCAGTTCTTC.

This clonotype was recorded at least ten times. V usage is TRBV7-9 and J usage is TRBJ1-6, with TRBD1 identical over 12 bases. Unmatched junction bases numbered 6, after V lost 5 bases and J lost 7 bases. Per the germline V gene, CDR1 is SEHNR and CDR2 is FQNEAQ (reference sequence). This CDR3 has 16 amino acids. The CDR3, as DNA: TGTGCCAGCAGCCTGGGACAGGGGGCATCGAATTCACCCCTCCACTTT. The encoded protein is CASSLGQGASNSPLHF.

In its sample, this clonotype was seen a few times. This chain connects TRBV20-1 to TRBJ2-3; 7 bases are a match to TRBD2. The ends lost 5 bases at V and 2 bases at J; junction bases unmatched: 7. Germline V gene sequence: CDR1 DFQATT, CDR2 SNEGSKA (reference sequence). The CDR3 extends over 14 amino acids. CDR3 DNA: TGCAGTGCTCCCGGGACTACCTACACAGATACGCAGTATTTT. It is translated as CSAPGTTYTDTQYF.

This clonotype was seen only a few times. The chain combines TRBV6-5 with TRBJ2-3; TRBD2 is a possible D gene (6 bases). The V gene lost 8 bases and the J gene lost 2 bases, with 17 bases spanning the gap. The CDR3 consists of 15 residues. Germline lookup yields CDR1 MNHEY and CDR2 SVGAGI. The CDR3 DNA reads as TGTGCCAGCGCCCTCGGGAGCAGCATCACAGATACGCAGTATTTT. Its translation: CASALGSSITDTQYF.

This clonotype was seen a few times. The V gene is TRBV5-1, the J gene TRBJ2-5; maybe TRBD1 (5 bases). Trimming shortened V by 2 bases and J by 2 bases, and 10 bases separated the two germline ends. From germline, CDR1 is SGHRS and CDR2 YFSETQ. The CDR3 totals 14 residues. For the CDR3, the DNA is TGCGCCAGCAGCTTCACAGACAGACAAGAGACCCAGTACTTC. It codes for CASSFTDRQETQYF.

Only a few counts were recorded for this clonotype. The CDR3 here is CSALPGRLFDSGNTIYF. In DNA, the CDR3 is TGCAGTGCTCTTCCGGGACGTCTTTTCGACTCTGGAAACACCATATATTTT. The J gene is TRBJ1-3, the V gene TRBV20-1, with a tentative D call TRBD1 (5 bases). Germline assignment: CDR1 DFQATT and CDR2 SNEGSKA (reference sequence). The CDR3 sequence is 17 residues long. V was trimmed by 5 bases and J by 0 bases, leaving 20 bases between them.

The rearrangement joins TRBV20-1 to TRBJ2-1, with TRBD2 identical over 8 bases. From germline, CDR1 is DFQATT and CDR2 SNEGSKA (reference sequence). The CDR3 is 14 residues long. J was trimmed by 0 bases and V by 5 bases; bases with no gene match: 3. The CDR3 sequence is CSAASGGSYNEQFF. DNA of the CDR3: TGCAGTGCTGCGAGCGGGGGCTCCTACAATGAGCAGTTCTTC.

The count of this clonotype is one. The rearrangement uses TRBV20-1 and TRBJ2-7; no clear D gene. Per germline, CDR1 DFQATT and CDR2 SNEGSKA (reference sequence). There are 12 residues in the CDR3. V lost 1 base, J lost 2 bases, and 6 bases lay in between. DNA of the CDR3: TGCAGTGCTAGAGCGGATGCCTACGAGCAGTACTTC. This sequence encodes CSARADAYEQYF.

This clonotype was detected a few times. V usage is TRBV6-1 and J usage is TRBJ2-7; 9 nucleotides agree with TRBD1. CDR3 length: 13 amino acids. Losses at the gene ends were 7 bases for V and 3 bases for J; bases not matched to a gene: 4. Germline assignment: CDR1 MNHNS and CDR2 SASEGT. CDR3: CASKPGQGYEQYF. The CDR3 coding sequence is TGTGCCAGCAAACCGGGACAGGGCTACGAGCAGTACTTC.

V gene TRBV20-1 combines with J gene TRBJ2-7; 13 nucleotides line up with TRBD2. The V gene's germline CDR1 is DFQATT and CDR2 SNEGSKA (reference sequence). The trim removed 5 bases at V and 11 bases at J, leaving 9 bases unmatched. The CDR3 consists of 13 residues. CDR3 in DNA: TGCAGTGCTCGAACTAGCGGGAGGGCCGTTGAGTACTTC. Its protein product is CSARTSGRAVEYF.

This clonotype was seen a handful of times. V is TRBV7-9 and J is TRBJ2-7; 7 bases agree with TRBD2. The germline CDR1 and CDR2 sequences are SEHNR and FQNEAQ (reference sequence). The CDR3 consists of 13 residues. V shed 5 bases and J 6 bases; nucleotides not matched to a gene: 7. CDR3 sequence: CASSPTGGSEQYF. In nucleotides, the CDR3 is TGTGCCAGCAGCCCGACCGGGGGGAGCGAGCAGTACTTC.

The chain carries TRBV5-4 and TRBJ2-5; D gene ambiguous. V lost 4 bases, J lost 2 bases, and 12 bases lay in between. The V gene's germline CDR1 is SGHNT and CDR2 YYREEE (reference sequence). The CDR3 is 14 amino acids. CDR3 nucleotides: TGTGCCAGCAGCCCCGGTGCGCAACAAGAGACCCAGTACTTC. It yields the protein CASSPGAQQETQYF.

This clonotype was seen only a few times. The chain has TRBV12-3 or TRBV12-4 and TRBJ1-4; 9 positions agree with TRBD1. The J segment lost 6 bases and the V segment lost 5 bases, leaving 4 bases of the junction unmatched. The CDR3 is 14 residues long. The chain's CDR3 is CASSTGTGYEKLFF. As DNA, the CDR3 is TGTGCCAGCAGTACCGGGACAGGGTATGAAAAACTGTTTTTT.